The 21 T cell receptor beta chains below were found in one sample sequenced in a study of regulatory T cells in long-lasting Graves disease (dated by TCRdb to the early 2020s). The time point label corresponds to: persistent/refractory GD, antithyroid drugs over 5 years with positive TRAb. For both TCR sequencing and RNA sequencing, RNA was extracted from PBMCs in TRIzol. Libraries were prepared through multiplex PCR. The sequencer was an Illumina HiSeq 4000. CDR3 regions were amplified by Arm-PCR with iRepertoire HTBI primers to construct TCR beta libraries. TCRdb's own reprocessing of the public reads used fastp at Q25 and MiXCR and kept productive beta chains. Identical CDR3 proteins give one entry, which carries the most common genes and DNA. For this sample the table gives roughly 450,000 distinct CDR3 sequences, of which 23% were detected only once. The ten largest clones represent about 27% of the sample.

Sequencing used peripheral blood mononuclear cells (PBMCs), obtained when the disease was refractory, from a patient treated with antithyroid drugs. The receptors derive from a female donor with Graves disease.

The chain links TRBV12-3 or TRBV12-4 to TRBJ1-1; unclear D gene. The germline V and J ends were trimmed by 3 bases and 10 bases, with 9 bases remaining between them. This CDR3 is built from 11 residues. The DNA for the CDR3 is TGTGCCAGCAGTTTCACCCCCGGAGCTTTCTTT. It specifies CASSFTPGAFF.

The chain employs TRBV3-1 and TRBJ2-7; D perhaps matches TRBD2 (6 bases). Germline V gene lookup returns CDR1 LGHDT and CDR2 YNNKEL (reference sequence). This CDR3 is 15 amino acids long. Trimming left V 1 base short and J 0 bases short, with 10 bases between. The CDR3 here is CASSQVASVSYEQYF. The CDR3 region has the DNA TGTGCCAGCAGCCAAGTGGCTAGCGTCTCCTACGAGCAGTACTTC.

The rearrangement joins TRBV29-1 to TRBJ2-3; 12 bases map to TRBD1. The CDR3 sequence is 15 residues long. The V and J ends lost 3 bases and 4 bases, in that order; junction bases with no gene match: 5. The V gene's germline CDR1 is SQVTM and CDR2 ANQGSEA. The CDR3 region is CSVELGTGGADTQYF. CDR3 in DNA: TGCAGCGTTGAGTTGGGGACAGGGGGCGCAGATACGCAGTATTTT.

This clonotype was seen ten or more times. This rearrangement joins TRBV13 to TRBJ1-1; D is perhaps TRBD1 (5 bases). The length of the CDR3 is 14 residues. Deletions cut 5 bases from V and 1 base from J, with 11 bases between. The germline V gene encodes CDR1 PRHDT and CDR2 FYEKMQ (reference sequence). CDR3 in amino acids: CASSPGGRNTEAFF. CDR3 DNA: TGTGCCAGCAGCCCTGGGGGGAGGAACACTGAAGCTTTCTTT.

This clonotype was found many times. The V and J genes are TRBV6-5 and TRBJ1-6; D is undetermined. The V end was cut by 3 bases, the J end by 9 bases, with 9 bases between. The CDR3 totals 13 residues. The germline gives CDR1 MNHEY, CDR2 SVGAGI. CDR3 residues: CASSYAVGSPLHF. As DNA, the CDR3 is TGTGCCAGCAGTTATGCCGTCGGTTCACCCCTCCACTTT.

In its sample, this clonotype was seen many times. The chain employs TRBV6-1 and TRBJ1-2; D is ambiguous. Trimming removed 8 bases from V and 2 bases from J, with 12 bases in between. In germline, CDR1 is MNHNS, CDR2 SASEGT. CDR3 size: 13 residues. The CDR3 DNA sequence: TGTGCCAGCCGCATGGGTCAGAACTATGGCTACACCTTC. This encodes CASRMGQNYGYTF.

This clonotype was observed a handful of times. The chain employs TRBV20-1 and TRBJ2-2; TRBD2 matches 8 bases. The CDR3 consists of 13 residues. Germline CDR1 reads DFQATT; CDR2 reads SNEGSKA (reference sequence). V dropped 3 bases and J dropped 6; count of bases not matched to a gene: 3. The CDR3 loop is CSARGLVPGELFF. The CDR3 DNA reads TGCAGTGCTAGGGGACTAGTCCCCGGGGAGCTGTTTTTT.

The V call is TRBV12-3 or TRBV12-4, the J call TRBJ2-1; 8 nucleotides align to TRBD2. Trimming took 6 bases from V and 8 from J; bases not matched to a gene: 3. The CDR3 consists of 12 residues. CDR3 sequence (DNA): TGTGCCAGCAGCTGGGGACTAGATGAGCAGTTCTTC. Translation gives CASSWGLDEQFF.

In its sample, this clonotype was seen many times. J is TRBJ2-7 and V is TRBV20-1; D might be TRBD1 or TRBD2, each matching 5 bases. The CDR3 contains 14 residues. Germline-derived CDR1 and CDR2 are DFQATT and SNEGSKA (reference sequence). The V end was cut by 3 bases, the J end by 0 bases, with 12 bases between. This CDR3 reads CSARRDDSSYEQYF. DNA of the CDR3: TGCAGTGCTAGGAGGGATGACAGCTCCTACGAGCAGTACTTC.

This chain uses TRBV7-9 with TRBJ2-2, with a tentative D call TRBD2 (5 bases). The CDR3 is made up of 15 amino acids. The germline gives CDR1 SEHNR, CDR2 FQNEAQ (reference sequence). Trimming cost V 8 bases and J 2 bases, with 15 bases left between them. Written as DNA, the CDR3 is TGTGCCAGCGGGCTGCCGGCGGGTAACACCGGGGAGCTGTTTTTT. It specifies CASGLPAGNTGELFF. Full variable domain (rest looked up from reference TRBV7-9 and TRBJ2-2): DTGVSQNPRHKITKRGQNVTFRCDPISEHNRLYWYRQTLGQGPEFLTYFQNEAQLEKSRLLSDRFSAERPKGSFSTLEIQRTEQGDSAMYLCASGLPAGNTGELFFGEGSRLTVL.

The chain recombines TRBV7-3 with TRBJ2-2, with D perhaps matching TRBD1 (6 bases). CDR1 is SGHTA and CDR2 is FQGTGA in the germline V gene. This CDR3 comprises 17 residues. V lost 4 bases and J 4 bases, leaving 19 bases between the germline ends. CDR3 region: CASSSLPGTGITGELFF. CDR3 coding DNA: TGTGCCAGCAGCTCCCTCCCAGGTACAGGGATCACCGGGGAGCTGTTTTTT.

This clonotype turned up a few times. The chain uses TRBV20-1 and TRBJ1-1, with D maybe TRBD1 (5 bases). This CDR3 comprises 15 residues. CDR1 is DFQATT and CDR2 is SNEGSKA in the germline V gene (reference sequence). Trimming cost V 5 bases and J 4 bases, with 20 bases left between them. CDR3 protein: CSAAGTLALPTEAFF. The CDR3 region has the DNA TGCAGTGCTGCCGGGACGTTAGCGCTTCCCACTGAAGCTTTCTTT.

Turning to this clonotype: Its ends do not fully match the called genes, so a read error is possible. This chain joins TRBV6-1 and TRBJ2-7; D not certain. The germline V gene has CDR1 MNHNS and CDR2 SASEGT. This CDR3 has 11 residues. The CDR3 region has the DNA TGCGCAGTTGGAAGGACCTACGAGCAGTACTTC. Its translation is CAVGRTYEQYF.

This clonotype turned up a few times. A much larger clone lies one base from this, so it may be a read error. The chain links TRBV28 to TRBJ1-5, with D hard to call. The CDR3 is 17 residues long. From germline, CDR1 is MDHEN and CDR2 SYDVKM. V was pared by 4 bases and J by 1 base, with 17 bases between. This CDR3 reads CASSSSQRATSNQPQHF. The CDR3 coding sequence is TGTGCCAGCAGTTCCTCTCAGAGGGCGACGAGCAATCAGCCCCAGCATTTT. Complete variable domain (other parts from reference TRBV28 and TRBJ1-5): DVKVTQSSRYLVKRTGEKVFLECVQDMDHENMFWYRQDPGLGLRLIYFSYDVKMKEKGDIPEGYSVSREKKERFSLILESASTNQTSMYLCASSSSQRATSNQPQHFGDGTRLSIL.

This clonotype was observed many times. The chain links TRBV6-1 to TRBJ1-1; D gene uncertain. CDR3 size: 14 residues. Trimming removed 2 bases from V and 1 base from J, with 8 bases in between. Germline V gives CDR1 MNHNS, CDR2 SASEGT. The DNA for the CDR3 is TGTGCCAGCAGTGAAATCGGCGGGAACACTGAAGCTTTCTTT. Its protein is CASSEIGGNTEAFF.

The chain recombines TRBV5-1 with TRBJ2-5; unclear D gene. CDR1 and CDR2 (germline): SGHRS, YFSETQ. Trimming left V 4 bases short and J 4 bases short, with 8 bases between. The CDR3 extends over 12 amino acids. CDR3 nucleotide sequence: TGCGCCAGCAGCCCCCCGTCAGAGACCCAGTACTTC. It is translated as CASSPPSETQYF. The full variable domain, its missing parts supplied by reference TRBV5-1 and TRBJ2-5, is KAGVTQTPRYLIKTRGQQVTLSCSPISGHRSVSWYQQTPGQGLQFLFEYFSETQRNKGNFPGRFSGRQFSNSRSEMNVSTLELGDSALYLCASSPPSETQYFGPGTRLLVL.

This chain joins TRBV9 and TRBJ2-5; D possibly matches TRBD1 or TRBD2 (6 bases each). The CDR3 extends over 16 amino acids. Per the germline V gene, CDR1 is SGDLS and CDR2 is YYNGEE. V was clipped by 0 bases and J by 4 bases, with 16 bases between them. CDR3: CASSVEGRGGPETQYF. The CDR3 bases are TGTGCCAGCAGCGTAGAGGGCAGGGGAGGTCCAGAGACCCAGTACTTC.

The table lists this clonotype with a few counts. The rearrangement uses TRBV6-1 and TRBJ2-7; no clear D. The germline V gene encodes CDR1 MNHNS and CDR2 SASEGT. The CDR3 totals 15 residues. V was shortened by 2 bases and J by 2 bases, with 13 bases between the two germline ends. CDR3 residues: CASSERSNPTYEQYF. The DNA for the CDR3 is TGTGCCAGCAGTGAACGGTCTAACCCAACCTACGAGCAGTACTTC.

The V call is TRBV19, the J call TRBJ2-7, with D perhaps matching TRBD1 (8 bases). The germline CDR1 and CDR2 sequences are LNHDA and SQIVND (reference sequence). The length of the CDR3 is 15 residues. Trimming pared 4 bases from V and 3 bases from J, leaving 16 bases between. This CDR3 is CASSTHRGGVYEQYF. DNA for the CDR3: TGTGCCAGTAGTACCCACAGGGGGGGAGTCTACGAGCAGTACTTC.

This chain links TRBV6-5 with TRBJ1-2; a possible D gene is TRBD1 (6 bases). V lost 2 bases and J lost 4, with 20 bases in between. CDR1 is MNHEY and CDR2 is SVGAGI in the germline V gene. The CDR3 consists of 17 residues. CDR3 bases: TGTGCCAGCAGTTACATCCCTCGGGGCAGGGGAACCTATGGCTACACCTTC. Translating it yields CASSYIPRGRGTYGYTF.

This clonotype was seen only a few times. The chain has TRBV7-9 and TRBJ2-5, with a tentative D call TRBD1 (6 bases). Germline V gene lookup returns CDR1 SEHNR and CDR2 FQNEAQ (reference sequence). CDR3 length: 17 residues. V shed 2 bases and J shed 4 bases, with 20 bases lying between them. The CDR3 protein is CASSLPTQGEGVETQYF. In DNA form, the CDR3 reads TGTGCCAGCAGCTTACCCACACAGGGAGAAGGGGTAGAGACCCAGTACTTC.